This is a list of T cell receptor beta chains from one sample in a study of cytomegalovirus exposure and HLA in healthy donors. The method was immunoSEQ multiplex PCR; TCRdb's version includes in-frame clones alone and lacks a portion of them. The top ten hold 0.2% to 0.3% of the sample, which has 200,000 or so clones, about 90% seen once. The sequenced material came from PBMCs. The receptors originated from a girl under three years old in good health and CMV-seronegative. Both conserved end residues are part of each CDR3. D genes are given only for firm matches. Only part of the rows carry a size: once, few, many, or a class if the clone is expanded.

j_call d_call clone_size cdr3_length v_call cdr3_nt cdr3_aa
TRBJ1-1 - - 13 TRBV27 TGTGCCAGCAGTTACCTATTGAACACTGAAGCTTTCTTT CASSYLLNTEAFF
TRBJ2-1 TRBD1 - 18 TRBV7-9 TGTGCCAGCAGCTTAATTAGTTCTGGGACAGGGAATATTCATGAGCAGTTCTTC CASSLISSGTGNIHEQFF
TRBJ2-7 - - 17 TRBV10-3 TGTGCCATCAGTGAGTCGTTGGGGGCGTTCCGTTCCTACGAGCAGTACTTC CAISESLGAFRSYEQYF
TRBJ2-7 - - 14 TRBV6-1 TGTGCCAGCAGTGAACAAACAATCTCCTACGAGCAGTACTTC CASSEQTISYEQYF
TRBJ2-1 TRBD2 - 14 TRBV7-9 TGTTCCAGCAGCTTTTCGGCGGGGGTTGATGAGCAGTTCTTC CSSSFSAGVDEQFF
TRBJ2-7 TRBD2 - 16 TRBV19 TGTGCCAGTAGTAAATTTAACGGCCTAGCGGGGCCCGAGCAGTACTTC CASSKFNGLAGPEQYF
TRBJ2-7 - - 15 TRBV2 TGTGCCGACCAAACAGCGGGTCATAGCTCCTACGAGCAGTACTTC CADQTAGHSSYEQYF
TRBJ2-2 TRBD2 - 17 TRBV7-2 TGTGCCAGCAGCGTCAGACTAGCGGGGGGGGGTTCCGGGGAGCTGTTTTTT CASSVRLAGGGSGELFF
TRBJ1-2 TRBD1 - 13 TRBV7-2 TGTGCCAGCAGCCCCGACAGGGACTATGGCTACACCTTC CASSPDRDYGYTF
TRBJ2-2 TRBD1 - 15 TRBV5-1 TGCGCCAGCGGCGGACAGGGGGTTAACACCGGGGAGCTGTTTTTT CASGGQGVNTGELFF
TRBJ1-2 TRBD1 - 14 TRBV6-1 TGTGCCAGCCTCATTACAGGGGGAATCTCTGGCTACACCTTC CASLITGGISGYTF
TRBJ1-2 TRBD1 - 12 TRBV5-5 TGTGCCAGCAGGATAGGACAGGGCCGCTACACCTTC CASRIGQGRYTF
TRBJ2-5 TRBD2 once 14 TRBV27 TGTGCCAGCAGTTTATCGATGGGGGGGGAGACCCAGTACTTC CASSLSMGGETQYF
TRBJ2-1 - few 17 TRBV6-4 TGTGCCAGCAGTGGGAGGAGTGTTTCCATCTCCTACAATGAGCAGTTCTTC CASSGRSVSISYNEQFF
TRBJ2-1 - - 14 TRBV19 TGTGTGCCGCAACTTTTGCGGGACCGCAATGAGCAGTTCTTC CVPQLLRDRNEQFF
TRBJ2-7 - - 13 TRBV7-8 TGTGCCAGCAGCTCCGGGACTTTCTCCGAGCAGTACTTC CASSSGTFSEQYF
TRBJ1-4 TRBD1 - 15 TRBV5-1 TGCGCCAGCAGCACCCAGGGGGCAACTAATGAAAAACTGTTTTTT CASSTQGATNEKLFF